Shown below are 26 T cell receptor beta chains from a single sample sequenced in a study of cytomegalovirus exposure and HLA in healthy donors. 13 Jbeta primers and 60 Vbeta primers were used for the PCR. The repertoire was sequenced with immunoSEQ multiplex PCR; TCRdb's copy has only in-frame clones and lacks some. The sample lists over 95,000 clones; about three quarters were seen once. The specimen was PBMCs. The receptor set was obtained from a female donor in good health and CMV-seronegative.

The CDR3 DNA follows: TGTGCCAGCAGTCGACAGGGCAACTATGGCTACACCTTC. Its protein product is CASSRQGNYGYTF. The chain has TRBV5-4 and TRBJ1-2; 7 bases match TRBD1. J gave up 2 bases and V 5 bases, and 3 bases lay outside the gene matches. The germline CDR1 and CDR2 sequences are SGHNT and YYREEE (reference sequence). This CDR3 comprises 13 residues.

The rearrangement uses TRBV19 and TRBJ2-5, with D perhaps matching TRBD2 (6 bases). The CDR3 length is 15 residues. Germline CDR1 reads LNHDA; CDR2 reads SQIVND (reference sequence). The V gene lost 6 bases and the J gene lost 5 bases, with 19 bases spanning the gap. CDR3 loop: CASSLDSFGGETQYF. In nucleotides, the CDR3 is TGTGCCAGTAGCTTAGACAGTTTTGGAGGGGAGACCCAGTACTTC.

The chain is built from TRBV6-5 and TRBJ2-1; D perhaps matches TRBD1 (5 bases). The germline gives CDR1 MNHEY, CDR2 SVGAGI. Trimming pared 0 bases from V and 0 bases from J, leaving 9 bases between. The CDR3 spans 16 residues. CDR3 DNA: TGTGCCAGCAGTTACTCTGGACAACCCTCCTACAATGAGCAGTTCTTC. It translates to CASSYSGQPSYNEQFF.

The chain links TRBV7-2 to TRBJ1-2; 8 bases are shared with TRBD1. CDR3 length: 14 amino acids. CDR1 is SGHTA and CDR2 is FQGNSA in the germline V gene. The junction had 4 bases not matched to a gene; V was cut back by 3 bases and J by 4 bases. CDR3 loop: CASSLDRAGYGYTF. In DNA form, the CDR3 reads TGTGCCAGCAGCTTGGACAGGGCGGGCTATGGCTACACCTTC. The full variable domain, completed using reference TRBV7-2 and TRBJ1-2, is GAGVSQSPSNKVTEKGKDVELRCDPISGHTALYWYRQSLGQGLEFLIYFQGNSAPDKSGLPSDRFSAERTGGSVSTLTIQRTQQEDSAVYLCASSLDRAGYGYTFGSGTRLTVV.

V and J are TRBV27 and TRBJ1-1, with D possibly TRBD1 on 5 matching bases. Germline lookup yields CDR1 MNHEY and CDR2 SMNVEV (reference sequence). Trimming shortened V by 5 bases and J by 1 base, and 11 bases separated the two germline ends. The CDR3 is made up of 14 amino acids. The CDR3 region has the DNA TGTGCCAGCAGTCCTCGAACAGGGAACACTGAAGCTTTCTTT. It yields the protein CASSPRTGNTEAFF.

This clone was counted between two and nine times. The DNA for the CDR3 is TGTGCCAGCAGCCAATGGCCTCTTTCGCCCCTCCACTTT. Its protein product is CASSQWPLSPLHF. The J gene is TRBJ1-6, the V gene TRBV5-4; unclear D gene. V was trimmed by 4 bases and J by 13 bases, leaving 15 bases between them. CDR3 length equals 13 residues. Germline V CDR1 and CDR2: SGHNT, YYREEE (reference sequence).

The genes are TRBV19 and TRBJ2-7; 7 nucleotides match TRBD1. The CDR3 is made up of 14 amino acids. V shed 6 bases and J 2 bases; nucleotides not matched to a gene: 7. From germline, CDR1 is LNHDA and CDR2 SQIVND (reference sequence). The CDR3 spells CASSARDSPYEQYF. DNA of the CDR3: TGTGCCAGTAGCGCCCGGGACAGTCCCTACGAGCAGTACTTC.

CDR3 region: CASSPGQGMNTEAFF. The CDR3 DNA sequence: TGCGCCAGCAGCCCGGGACAGGGAATGAACACTGAAGCTTTCTTT. This chain uses TRBV5-1 with TRBJ1-1; 9 nucleotides agree with TRBD1. The germline V gene encodes CDR1 SGHRS and CDR2 YFSETQ. Losses at the gene ends were 4 bases for V and 0 bases for J; bases not matched to a gene: 4. The CDR3 has 15 residues.

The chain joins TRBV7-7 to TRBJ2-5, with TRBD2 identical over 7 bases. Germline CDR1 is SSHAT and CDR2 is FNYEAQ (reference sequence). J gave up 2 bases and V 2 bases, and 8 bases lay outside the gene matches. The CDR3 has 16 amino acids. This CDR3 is CASSLMGGGPQETQYF. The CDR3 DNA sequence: TGTGCCAGCAGCTTAATGGGCGGGGGACCGCAAGAGACCCAGTACTTC.

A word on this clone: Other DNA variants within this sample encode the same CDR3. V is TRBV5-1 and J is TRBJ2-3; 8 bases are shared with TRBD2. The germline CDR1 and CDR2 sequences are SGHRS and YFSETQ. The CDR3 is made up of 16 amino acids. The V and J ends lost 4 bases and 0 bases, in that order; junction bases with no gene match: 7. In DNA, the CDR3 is TGCGCCAGCAGCCCGCGACTAGCGCCTAGCACAGATACGCAGTATTTT. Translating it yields CASSPRLAPSTDTQYF. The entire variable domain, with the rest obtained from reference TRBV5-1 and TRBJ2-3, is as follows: KAGVTQTPRYLIKTRGQQVTLSCSPISGHRSVSWYQQTPGQGLQFLFEYFSETQRNKGNFPGRFSGRQFSNSRSEMNVSTLELGDSALYLCASSPRLAPSTDTQYFGPGTRLTVL.

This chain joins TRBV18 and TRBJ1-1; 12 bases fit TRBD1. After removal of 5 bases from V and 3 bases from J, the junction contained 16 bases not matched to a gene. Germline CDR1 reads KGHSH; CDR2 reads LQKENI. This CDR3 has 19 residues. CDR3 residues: CASSSRPGQGARSDTEAFF. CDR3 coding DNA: TGTGCCAGCTCATCAAGGCCGGGACAGGGGGCGCGTTCGGACACTGAAGCTTTCTTT. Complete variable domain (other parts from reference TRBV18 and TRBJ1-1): NAGVMQNPRHLVRRRGQEARLRCSPMKGHSHVYWYRQLPEEGLKFMVYLQKENIIDESGMPKERFSAEFPKEGPSILRIQQVVRGDSAAYFCASSSRPGQGARSDTEAFFGQGTRLTVV.

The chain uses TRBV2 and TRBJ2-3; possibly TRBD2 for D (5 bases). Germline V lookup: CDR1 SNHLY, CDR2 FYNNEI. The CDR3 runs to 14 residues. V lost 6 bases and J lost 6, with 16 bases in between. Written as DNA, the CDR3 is TGTGCCAGCAGAGACACCTCGGGAATGGATACGCAGTATTTT. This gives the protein CASRDTSGMDTQYF. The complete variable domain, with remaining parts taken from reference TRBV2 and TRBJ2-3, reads EPEVTQTPSHQVTQMGQEVILRCVPISNHLYFYWYRQILGQKVEFLVSFYNNEISEKSEIFDDQFSVERPDGSNFTLKIRSTKLEDSAMYFCASRDTSGMDTQYFGPGTRLTVL.

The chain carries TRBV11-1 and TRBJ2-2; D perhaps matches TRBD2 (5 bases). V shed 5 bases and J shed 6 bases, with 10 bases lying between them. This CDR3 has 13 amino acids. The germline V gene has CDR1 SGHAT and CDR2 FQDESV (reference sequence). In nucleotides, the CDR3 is TGTGCCAGCAGCGCCGCGAGGGCCGGGGAGCTGTTTTTT. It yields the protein CASSAARAGELFF.

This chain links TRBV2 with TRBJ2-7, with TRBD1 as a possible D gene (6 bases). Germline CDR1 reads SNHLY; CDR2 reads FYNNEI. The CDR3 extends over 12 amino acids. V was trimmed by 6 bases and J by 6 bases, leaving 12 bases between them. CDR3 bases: TGTGCCAGCAGAGGAACAGGGTTCGAGCAGTACTTC. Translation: CASRGTGFEQYF.

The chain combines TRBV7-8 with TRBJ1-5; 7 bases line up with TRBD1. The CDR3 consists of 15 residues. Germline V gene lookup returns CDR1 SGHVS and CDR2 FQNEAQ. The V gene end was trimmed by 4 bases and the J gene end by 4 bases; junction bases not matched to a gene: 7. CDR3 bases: TGTGCCAGCAGCTCCCAGGGGGGTGGGAATCAGCCCCAGCATTTT. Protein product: CASSSQGGGNQPQHF.

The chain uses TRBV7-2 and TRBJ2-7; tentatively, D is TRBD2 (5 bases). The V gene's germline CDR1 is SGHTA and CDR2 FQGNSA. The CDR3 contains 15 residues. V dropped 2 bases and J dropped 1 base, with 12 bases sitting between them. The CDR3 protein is CASSLFRGASYEQYF. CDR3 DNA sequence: TGTGCCAGCAGCTTATTCCGGGGAGCGTCCTACGAGCAGTACTTC.

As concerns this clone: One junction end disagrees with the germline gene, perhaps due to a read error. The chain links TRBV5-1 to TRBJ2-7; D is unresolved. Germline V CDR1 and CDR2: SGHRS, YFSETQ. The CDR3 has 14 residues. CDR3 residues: CASSLDLVPYEQYF. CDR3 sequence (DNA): TGCGCCAGCAGTTTGGATCTAGTGCCCTACGAGCAGTACTTC.

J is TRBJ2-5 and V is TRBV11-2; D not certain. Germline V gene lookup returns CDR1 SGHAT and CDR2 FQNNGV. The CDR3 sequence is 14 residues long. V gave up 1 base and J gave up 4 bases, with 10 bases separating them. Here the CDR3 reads CASSLVGEIETQYF. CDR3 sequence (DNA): TGTGCCAGCAGCTTAGTTGGAGAAATAGAGACCCAGTACTTC. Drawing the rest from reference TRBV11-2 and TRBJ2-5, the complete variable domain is EAGVAQSPRYKIIEKRQSVAFWCNPISGHATLYWYQQILGQGPKLLIQFQNNGVVDDSQLPKDRFSAERLKGVDSTLKIQPAKLEDSAVYLCASSLVGEIETQYFGPGTRLLVL.

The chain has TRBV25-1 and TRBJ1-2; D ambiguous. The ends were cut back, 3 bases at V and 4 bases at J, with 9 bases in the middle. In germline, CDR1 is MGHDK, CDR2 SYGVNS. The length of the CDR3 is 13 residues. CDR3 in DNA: TGTGCCAGCAGTGACAGAGGGTTCTATGGCTACACCTTC. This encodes CASSDRGFYGYTF.

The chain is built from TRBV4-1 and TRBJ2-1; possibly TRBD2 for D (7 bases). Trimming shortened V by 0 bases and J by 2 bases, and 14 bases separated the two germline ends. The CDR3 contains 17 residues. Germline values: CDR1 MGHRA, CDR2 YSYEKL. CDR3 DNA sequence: TGCGCCAGCAGCCAAGACGGGGGAGGGGGGGCCTACAATGAGCAGTTCTTC. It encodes CASSQDGGGGAYNEQFF.

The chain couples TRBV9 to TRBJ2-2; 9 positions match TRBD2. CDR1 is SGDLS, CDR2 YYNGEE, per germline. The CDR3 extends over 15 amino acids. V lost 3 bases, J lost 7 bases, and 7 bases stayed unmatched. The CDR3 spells CASSASGTSIGELFF. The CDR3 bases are TGTGCCAGCAGCGCCTCCGGGACTAGCATCGGGGAGCTGTTTTTT.

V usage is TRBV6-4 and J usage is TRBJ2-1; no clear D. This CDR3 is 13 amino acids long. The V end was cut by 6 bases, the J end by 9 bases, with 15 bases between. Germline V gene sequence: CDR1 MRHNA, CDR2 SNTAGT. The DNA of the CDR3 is TGTGCCAGCAGCGACACGCCGGTTAGTGAGCAGTTCTTC. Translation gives CASSDTPVSEQFF.

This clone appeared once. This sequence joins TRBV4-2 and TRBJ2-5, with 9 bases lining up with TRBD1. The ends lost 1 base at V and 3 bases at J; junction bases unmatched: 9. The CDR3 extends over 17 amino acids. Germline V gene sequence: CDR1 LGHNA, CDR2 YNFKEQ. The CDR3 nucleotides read TGTGCCAGCAGCCAAGGACAAAACAGGGGGCGCGAAGAGACCCAGTACTTC. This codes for CASSQGQNRGREETQYF.

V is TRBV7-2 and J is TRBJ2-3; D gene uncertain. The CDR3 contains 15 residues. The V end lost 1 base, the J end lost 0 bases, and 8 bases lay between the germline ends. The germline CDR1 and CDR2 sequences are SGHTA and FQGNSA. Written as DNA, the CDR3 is TGTGCCAGCAGCTTAGGGGCTTCTAGCACAGATACGCAGTATTTT. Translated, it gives CASSLGASSTDTQYF.

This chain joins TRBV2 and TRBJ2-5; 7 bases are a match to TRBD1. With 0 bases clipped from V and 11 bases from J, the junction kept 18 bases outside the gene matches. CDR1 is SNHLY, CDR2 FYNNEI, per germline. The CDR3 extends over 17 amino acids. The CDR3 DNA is TGTGCCAGCAGTGAAGCCCCCGGACAGGCCACCCTTGAGGGGCAGTACTTC. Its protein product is CASSEAPGQATLEGQYF.

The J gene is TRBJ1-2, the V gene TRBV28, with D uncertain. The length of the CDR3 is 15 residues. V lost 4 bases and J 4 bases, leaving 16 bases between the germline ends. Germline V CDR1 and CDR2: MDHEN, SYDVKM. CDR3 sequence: CASSSVLPVAYGYTF. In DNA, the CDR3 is TGTGCCAGCAGTTCTGTGCTCCCCGTAGCCTATGGCTACACCTTC.